The next 2 T cell receptor beta chains were all read from a single sample in a study of neurological immune-mediated disorders. MiXCR, applied by TCRdb to the 5' RACE reads, yields one record per CDR3 protein. The sample has roughly 62,000 distinct CDR3 sequences, roughly an eighth seen once. The sample consisted of PBMCs. These receptors came from a man aged 55 to 70 in good health.

The V gene is TRBV20-1, the J gene TRBJ1-5; D uncertain. The length of the CDR3 is 13 residues. Germline V gene lookup returns CDR1 DFQATT and CDR2 SNEGSKA (reference sequence). Trimming took off 0 bases at V and 7 bases at J, with 10 bases between the two ends. CDR3 nucleotide sequence: TGCAGTGCTAGAGATGAGAATTTCCAGCCCCAGCATTTT. Encoded protein: CSARDENFQPQHF.

In this sample, this clonotype turned up many times. The chain links TRBV15 to TRBJ2-7; no firm D call. Germline lookup yields CDR1 LNHNV and CDR2 YYDKDF (reference sequence). This CDR3 contains 13 residues. The germline V and J ends were trimmed by 3 bases and 7 bases, with 13 bases remaining between them. The CDR3 DNA sequence: TGTGCCACCAGCAGCTCGGTGGTTGGAGAGCAGTACTTC. It specifies CATSSSVVGEQYF.